This T cell receptor (beta chain) was sequenced during a study of cytomegalovirus exposure and HLA in healthy donors. Germline CDR1 is PRHDT and CDR2 is FYEKMQ (reference sequence). V gave up 4 bases and J gave up 6 bases; unmatched junction bases: 7. The length of the CDR3 is 15 residues. This clone was counted once. As yet, its antigen is unknown. PCR amplification relied on 60 Vbeta primers (plus 13 Jbeta primers). Measured with immunoSEQ multiplex PCR; TCRdb has only the in-frame clones, and not every one. The data show 150,000 to 200,000 clones, with roughly 84% seen just once and about 0.24% held by the top ten. It was healthy bone marrow donors who served as donors. Study-level points and caveats: A later analysis showed TCR association rates differing by HLA locus, peaking at DRB1 and lowest at HLA-C.

The material sequenced was PBMCs. The chain has TRBV13 and TRBJ2-5, with TRBD2 matching over 11 bases. This clonotype was obtained from a girl under three years old in good health and CMV-seronegative. The CDR3 region is CASSSYSGGAKTQYF. CDR3 sequence (DNA): TGTGCCAGCAGCTCGTATAGCGGGGGGGCGAAGACCCAGTACTTC.